This T cell receptor beta chain comes out of a study of T cells expressing NK-cell markers (dated by TCRdb to about 2020). Regarding the research as a whole: About 8 donors provided sorted CD3+CD56+NKG2C+, CD3+CD56+NKG2C- and CD3+CD56-NKG2C+ T-cell subsets, whose TCR beta-chain repertoires were profiled. Sequencing of the libraries produced 2 x 150 bp reads on Illumina HiSeq 2000/2500, MiSeq or NextSeq. Seven of the eight sequenced donors were HCMV-seropositive and one was HCMV-seronegative. The eight sequenced donors were randomly selected healthy volunteers, three men and five women. The full study reports these points: Those dominant clonotypes were again the most abundant among CD3+CD56-NKG2C+ cells in a few donors, at roughly 28.3-60.1%. Whether the expanded NKG2C-expressing T cell clones were specific for HCMV antigens was left unclear. In several donors, the dominant CD3+CD56+NKG2C+ clonotypes were among the top 10 CD8+ clonotypes and accounted for roughly 1.0-8% of CD8+ T cells.

Sequencing was carried out with an Illumina HiSeq 2000. The TCR beta cDNA libraries were made using 5'RACE template switching, a step that added both a universal primer site and unique molecular identifiers. Synthesis of cDNA was primed from the TCR beta constant segment and was followed by two consecutive PCR amplification steps. On the study's bioinformatics: MIGEC handled demultiplexing of the reads and grouping by UMI, while MiTCR was used to assemble and quantify clonotypes. Only TCR cDNA sequences supported by at least two reads were kept to exclude erroneous sequences. The tcR package was used for downstream repertoire analysis, with clonotypes matched between fractions based on CDR3 nucleotide sequence plus V segment. VDJmatch was used to annotate antigen specificity against VDJdb, with one amino acid substitution allowed in CDR3. Following TCRdb reprocessing, every CDR3 protein sequence forms one entry, and DNA is not provided. The authors' filters were not applied to this entry. This sample's table has entries for 160,000 or so distinct CDR3 sequences. The ten largest account for under 20% of the sample.

Notes on this clonotype: It lacks a known antigen.

Reading the germline V gene gives CDR1 SNHLY and CDR2 FYNNEI. The CDR3 sequence holds 14 residues, the cysteine and phenylalanine included. DNA was not recorded. A commercial ELISA kit detecting HCMV-specific IgG in serum was used to determine HCMV serostatus. Ficoll density gradient centrifugation was used to isolate peripheral blood mononuclear cells from blood. Sequencing used blood T cells: a sorted CD56 or NKG2C T cell subset, CD4+ or CD8+ T cells, or bulk PBMC T cells (not recorded which). The chain employs TRBV2 and TRBJ1-3. The sequence was collected from a woman aged 18 to 69 in good health. The CDR3 is CASKEAVSGNTIYF. Reference TRBV2 and TRBJ1-3 genes cover what lies past the CDR3, so the full variable domain is EPEVTQTPSHQVTQMGQEVILRCVPISNHLYFYWYRQILGQKVEFLVSFYNNEISEKSEIFDDQFSVERPDGSNFTLKIRSTKLEDSAMYFCASKEAVSGNTIYFGEGSWLTVV.